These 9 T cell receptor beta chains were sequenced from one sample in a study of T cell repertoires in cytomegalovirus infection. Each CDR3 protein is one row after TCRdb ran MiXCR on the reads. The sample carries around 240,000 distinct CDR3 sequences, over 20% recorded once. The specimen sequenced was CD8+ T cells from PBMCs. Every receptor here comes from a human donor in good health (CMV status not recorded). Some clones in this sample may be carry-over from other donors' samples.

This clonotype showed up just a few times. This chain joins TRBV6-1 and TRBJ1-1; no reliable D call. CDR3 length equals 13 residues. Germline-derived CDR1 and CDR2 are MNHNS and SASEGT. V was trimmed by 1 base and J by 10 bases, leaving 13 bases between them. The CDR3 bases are TGTGCCAGCAGTGAAGATCCCGCCGACGGAGCTTTCTTT. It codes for CASSEDPADGAFF.

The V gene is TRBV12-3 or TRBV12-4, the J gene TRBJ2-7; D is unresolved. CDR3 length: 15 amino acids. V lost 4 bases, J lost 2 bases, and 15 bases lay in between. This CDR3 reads CASSSRAEHPYEQYF. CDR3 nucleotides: TGTGCCAGCAGTTCTCGAGCAGAACACCCCTACGAGCAGTACTTC.

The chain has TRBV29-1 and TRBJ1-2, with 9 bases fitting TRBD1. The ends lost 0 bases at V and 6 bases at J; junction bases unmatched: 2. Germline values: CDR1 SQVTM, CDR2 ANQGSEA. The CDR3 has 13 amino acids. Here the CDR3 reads CSVEDRTGDGYTF. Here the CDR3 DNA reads TGCAGCGTTGAAGATCGGACAGGGGATGGCTACACCTTC. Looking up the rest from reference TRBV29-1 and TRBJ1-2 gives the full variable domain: SAVISQKPSRDICQRGTSLTIQCQVDSQVTMMFWYRQQPGQSLTLIATANQGSEATYESGFVIDKFPISRPNLTFSTLTVSNMSPEDSSIYLCSVEDRTGDGYTFGSGTRLTVV.

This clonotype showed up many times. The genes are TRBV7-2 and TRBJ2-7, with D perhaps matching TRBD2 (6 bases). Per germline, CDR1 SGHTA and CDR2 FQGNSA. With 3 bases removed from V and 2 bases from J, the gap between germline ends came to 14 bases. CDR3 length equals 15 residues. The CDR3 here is CASSFYSGGTYEQYF. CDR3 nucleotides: TGTGCCAGCAGCTTCTATTCCGGGGGTACCTACGAGCAGTACTTC.

The CDR3 DNA is TGTGCCAGCAGCTTGGGACAGGGGGCTTGGGAGCAGTACTTC. It is translated as CASSLGQGAWEQYF. This chain links TRBV5-5 with TRBJ2-7, with 10 bases aligning to TRBD1. V lost 0 bases to trimming and J lost 7 bases; unmatched junction nucleotides: 4. Germline V CDR1 and CDR2: SGHKS, YYEKEE (reference sequence). The CDR3 has 14 amino acids.

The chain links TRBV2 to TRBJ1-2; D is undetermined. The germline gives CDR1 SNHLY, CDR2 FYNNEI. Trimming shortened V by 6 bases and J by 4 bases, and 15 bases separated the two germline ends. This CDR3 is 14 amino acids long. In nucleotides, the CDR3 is TGTGCCAGCAGATGGACGGCAGATTCCTATGGCTACACCTTC. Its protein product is CASRWTADSYGYTF.

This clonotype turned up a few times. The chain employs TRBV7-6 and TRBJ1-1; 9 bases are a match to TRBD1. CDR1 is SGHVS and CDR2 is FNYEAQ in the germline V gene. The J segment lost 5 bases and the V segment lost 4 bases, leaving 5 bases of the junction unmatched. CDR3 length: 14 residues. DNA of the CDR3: TGTGCCAGCAGCTCTCCGACAGGGGGAACTGAAGCTTTCTTT. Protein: CASSSPTGGTEAFF.

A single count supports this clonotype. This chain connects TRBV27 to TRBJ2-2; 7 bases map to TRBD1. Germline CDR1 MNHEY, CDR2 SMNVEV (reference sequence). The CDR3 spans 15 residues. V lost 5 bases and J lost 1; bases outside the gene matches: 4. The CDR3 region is CASSVSGGNTGELFF. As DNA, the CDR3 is TGTGCCAGCAGTGTCTCAGGGGGGAACACCGGGGAGCTGTTTTTT.

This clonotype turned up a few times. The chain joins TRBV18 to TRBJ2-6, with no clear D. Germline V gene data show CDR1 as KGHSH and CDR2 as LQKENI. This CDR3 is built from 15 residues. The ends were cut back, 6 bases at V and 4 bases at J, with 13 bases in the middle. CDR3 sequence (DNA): TGTGCCAGCTCTTACCTATCCACCGGGGCCAACGTCCTGACTTTC. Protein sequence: CASSYLSTGANVLTF.